These 22 T cell receptor beta chains were all obtained from the same sample, sequenced in a study of OX40 agonist ivuxolimab in advanced cancers. The assay was immunoSEQ multiplex PCR, and TCRdb's table has in-frame clones only and misses some. Counted here are 55,000 to 70,000 clones, approximately 86% occurring once; the ten biggest clones make up around 1.2%. The sample in question was CD4+ or CD8+ T cells sorted from blood, obtained in a trial of the OX40 agonist ivuxolimab. All receptors come from an adult with an advanced solid tumor such as melanoma, head and neck, liver or kidney cancer.

This clone was seen a single time. This chain uses TRBV14 with TRBJ2-2; D is ambiguous. V lost 6 bases, J lost 1 base, and 12 bases lay in between. CDR1 SGHDN and CDR2 FVKESK come from the germline V gene. The CDR3 contains 15 residues. The CDR3 here is CASSQMKGNTGELFF. CDR3 bases: TGTGCCAGCAGTCAGATGAAAGGGAACACCGGGGAGCTGTTTTTT.

The chain has TRBV6-4 and TRBJ2-3; TRBD1 matches 7 bases. This CDR3 spans 15 amino acids. Germline-derived CDR1 and CDR2 are MRHNA and SNTAGT. V lost 7 bases, J lost 0 bases, and 7 bases stayed unmatched. CDR3 loop: CASINRGHSTDTQYF. The DNA of the CDR3 is TGTGCCAGCATTAACAGGGGCCATAGCACAGATACGCAGTATTTT.

The CDR3 DNA reads TGTGCCAGCAGTATAAGACAGGGTCTCTTCTCTGAAGCTTTCTTT. Its protein is CASSIRQGLFSEAFF. V gene TRBV27 combines with J gene TRBJ1-1; 7 bases align to TRBD1. The CDR3 runs to 15 residues. Germline CDR1 and CDR2: MNHEY and SMNVEV (reference sequence). The V and J ends lost 5 bases and 6 bases, in that order; junction bases with no gene match: 12.

The chain combines TRBV19 with TRBJ1-5; 8 nucleotides match TRBD1. Germline CDR1 and CDR2: LNHDA and SQIVND (reference sequence). The CDR3 is 15 amino acids. After removal of 3 bases from V and 0 bases from J, the junction contained 1 base not matched to a gene. The CDR3 is CASSMDRASNQPQHF. The CDR3 region has the DNA TGTGCCAGTAGTATGGACAGGGCTAGCAATCAGCCCCAGCATTTT. Full variable domain (remainder filled in from reference TRBV19 and TRBJ1-5): DGGITQSPKYLFRKEGQNVTLSCEQNLNHDAMYWYRQDPGQGLRLIYYSQIVNDFQKGDIAEGYSVSREKKESFPLTVTSAQKNPTAFYLCASSMDRASNQPQHFGDGTRLSIL.

In its sample, this clone was seen once. The chain links TRBV11-2 to TRBJ1-3; the match to TRBD1 covers 7 bases. There are 14 residues in the CDR3. V was clipped by 4 bases and J by 3 bases; unmatched bases: 3. The germline gives CDR1 SGHAT, CDR2 FQNNGV. The CDR3, as DNA: TGTGCCAGCAGCTCAGGGGACAGTGGAAACACCATATATTTT. Protein: CASSSGDSGNTIYF.

J is TRBJ2-3 and V is TRBV9, with a possible D match to TRBD2 (5 bases). The germline V gene has CDR1 SGDLS and CDR2 YYNGEE. Between the trimmed V and J ends, which lost 3 bases and 5 bases, there was a span of 13 bases. CDR3 length: 14 residues. Written as DNA, the CDR3 is TGTGCCAGCAGCGCAATCCTAGCCAGAGATACGCAGTATTTT. This sequence encodes CASSAILARDTQYF.

This clone was seen only once. The V gene is TRBV7-9, the J gene TRBJ2-6; no clear D. CDR1 and CDR2 (germline): SEHNR, FQNEAQ (reference sequence). The CDR3 loop spans 15 amino acids. V shed 1 base and J shed 4 bases, with 8 bases lying between them. CDR3 protein: CASSLEGLGANVLTF. CDR3 DNA: TGTGCCAGCAGCTTAGAGGGTTTAGGGGCCAACGTCCTGACTTTC.

V is TRBV7-6 and J is TRBJ2-4; TRBD2 aligns across 9 bases. This CDR3 spans 15 amino acids. V lost 6 bases, J lost 2 bases, and 5 bases stayed unmatched. Germline CDR1 and CDR2: SGHVS and FNYEAQ. The CDR3 coding sequence is TGTGCCAGCAGTCGCGGGGGGGCCACCAAAAACATTCAGTACTTC. Protein sequence: CASSRGGATKNIQYF.

The gene calls are TRBV7-9 and TRBJ2-7, with D perhaps matching TRBD1 or TRBD2 (5 bases each). This CDR3 comprises 15 residues. Trimming cost V 1 base and J 2 bases, with 12 bases left between them. Germline V gene sequence: CDR1 SEHNR, CDR2 FQNEAQ (reference sequence). The DNA of the CDR3 is TGTGCCAGCAGCTTAGATATGGGGGTCCCCTACGAGCAGTACTTC. Encoded protein: CASSLDMGVPYEQYF.

There are a few counts of this clone. The chain couples TRBV6-1 to TRBJ1-2, with D unresolved. With 2 bases removed from V and 2 bases from J, the gap between germline ends came to 6 bases. This CDR3 contains 13 residues. Germline V lookup: CDR1 MNHNS, CDR2 SASEGT. This chain's CDR3 is CASSELGNYGYTF. The CDR3, as DNA: TGTGCCAGCAGTGAACTAGGGAACTATGGCTACACCTTC.

Of note for this clone: Sequence at one end of the junction differs from germline and may be a read error. V usage is TRBV5-8 and J usage is TRBJ2-4; D may be TRBD2 (6 bases). Germline V gene lookup returns CDR1 SGHTS and CDR2 YDEGEE. This CDR3 is built from 15 residues. The CDR3: CASSLEPGAQNIQYF. The CDR3 bases are TGTGCCAGCAGCTTGGAGCCGGGAGCCCAAAACATTCAGTACTTC.

On this clone: Other nucleotide sequences from this sample produce the same CDR3. CDR3 coding DNA: TGCGCCAGCAGCCCCGATTCCACAGATACGCAGTATTTT. It codes for CASSPDSTDTQYF. The chain recombines TRBV5-1 with TRBJ2-3; D is undetermined. The V and J ends lost 4 bases and 2 bases respectively, with 8 bases between them. Germline CDR1 and CDR2: SGHRS and YFSETQ. The CDR3 length is 13 residues.

The CDR3 protein is CASSILWEGELAEAFF. The DNA of the CDR3 is TGTGCCAGTAGTATACTTTGGGAGGGGGAACTCGCTGAAGCTTTCTTT. The rearrangement joins TRBV19 to TRBJ1-1, with D possibly being TRBD1 (6 bases). Germline lookup yields CDR1 LNHDA and CDR2 SQIVND (reference sequence). V was shortened by 2 bases and J by 6 bases, with 19 bases between the two germline ends. There are 16 residues in the CDR3. The full variable domain, its missing parts supplied by reference TRBV19 and TRBJ1-1, is DGGITQSPKYLFRKEGQNVTLSCEQNLNHDAMYWYRQDPGQGLRLIYYSQIVNDFQKGDIAEGYSVSREKKESFPLTVTSAQKNPTAFYLCASSILWEGELAEAFFGQGTRLTVV.

V usage is TRBV10-3 and J usage is TRBJ2-7, with TRBD2 matching over 8 bases. This CDR3 comprises 15 residues. V lost 5 bases, J lost 0 bases, and 6 bases stayed unmatched. Germline CDR1 and CDR2: ENHRY and SYGVKD. CDR3 loop: CAISYGSGGSYEQYF. Written as DNA, the CDR3 is TGTGCCATCAGTTACGGCAGCGGGGGCTCCTACGAGCAGTACTTC.

The chain links TRBV5-1 to TRBJ1-2, with a weak D call TRBD1 (6 bases). The V gene's germline CDR1 is SGHRS and CDR2 YFSETQ. The CDR3 contains 15 residues. Between the trimmed V and J ends, which lost 3 bases and 0 bases, there was a span of 12 bases. The CDR3 region is CASSSQGQANYGYTF. CDR3 nucleotides: TGCGCCAGCAGCTCCCAGGGGCAAGCTAACTATGGCTACACCTTC.

The rearrangement links TRBV5-6 to TRBJ1-3, with 8 bases that match TRBD1. CDR1 is SGHDT, CDR2 YYEEEE, per germline. The CDR3 sequence is 15 residues long. The V and J ends lost 0 bases and 4 bases, in that order; junction bases with no gene match: 3. The CDR3, as DNA: TGTGCCAGCAGCTTGGGACAGGGGCTGGGAAACACCATATATTTT. It encodes CASSLGQGLGNTIYF.

The sample holds a few counts of this clone. The chain has TRBV28 and TRBJ1-1; a possible D gene is TRBD1 (5 bases). Germline lookup yields CDR1 MDHEN and CDR2 SYDVKM. The V end was cut by 6 bases, the J end by 1 base, with 9 bases between. This CDR3 contains 13 residues. CDR3 protein: CASRSGRNTEAFF. CDR3 coding DNA: TGTGCCAGCAGGTCAGGGAGGAACACTGAAGCTTTCTTT. Filled out from reference TRBV28 and TRBJ1-1, the complete variable domain reads DVKVTQSSRYLVKRTGEKVFLECVQDMDHENMFWYRQDPGLGLRLIYFSYDVKMKEKGDIPEGYSVSREKKERFSLILESASTNQTSMYLCASRSGRNTEAFFGQGTRLTVV.

This clone appeared a few times. V is TRBV4-2 and J is TRBJ1-5; no clear D. Germline V gene data show CDR1 as LGHNA and CDR2 as YNFKEQ. The CDR3 spans 15 residues. With 6 bases removed from V and 2 bases from J, the gap between germline ends came to 14 bases. CDR3 nucleotide sequence: TGTGCCAGCAGGGGTACCCCAACGGGCAATCAGCCCCAGCATTTT. Translated, it gives CASRGTPTGNQPQHF.

This chain uses TRBV11-2 with TRBJ2-7; 7 bases align to TRBD1. The germline V gene has CDR1 SGHAT and CDR2 FQNNGV. J gave up 3 bases and V 2 bases, and 4 bases lay outside the gene matches. This CDR3 has 14 residues. Here the CDR3 DNA reads TGTGCCAGCAGCTTACGACAGGGTGGCTACGAGCAGTACTTC. Amino acids: CASSLRQGGYEQYF.

V usage is TRBV7-2 and J usage is TRBJ1-6; D gene unclear. This CDR3 is built from 16 residues. Trimming pared 5 bases from V and 6 bases from J, leaving 17 bases between. The germline V gene encodes CDR1 SGHTA and CDR2 FQGNSA. The CDR3 region has the DNA TGTGCCAGCAGCCCCGACACCCCTCGGGCTAATTCACCCCTCCACTTT. It translates to CASSPDTPRANSPLHF.

This chain joins TRBV2 and TRBJ1-3, with TRBD1 as a possible D gene (6 bases). Germline loops: CDR1 SNHLY, CDR2 FYNNEI. With 7 bases removed from V and 0 bases from J, the gap between germline ends came to 16 bases. This CDR3 comprises 16 residues. CDR3 nucleotides: TGTGCCAGCACCCCGGGGGCTGGGAACTCTGGAAACACCATATATTTT. Translating gives CASTPGAGNSGNTIYF.

This chain connects TRBV5-1 to TRBJ1-5, with D perhaps TRBD1 (6 bases). V lost 0 bases and J lost 6, with 16 bases in between. Looked up from germline, CDR1 is SGHRS and CDR2 is YFSETQ. CDR3 length: 16 amino acids. The CDR3: CASSLAPGGAGQPQHF. CDR3 nucleotides: TGCGCCAGCAGCTTGGCCCCGGGGGGCGCGGGTCAGCCCCAGCATTTT. Supplemented by reference TRBV5-1 and TRBJ1-5, the full variable domain reads KAGVTQTPRYLIKTRGQQVTLSCSPISGHRSVSWYQQTPGQGLQFLFEYFSETQRNKGNFPGRFSGRQFSNSRSEMNVSTLELGDSALYLCASSLAPGGAGQPQHFGDGTRLSIL.